The 29 T cell receptor beta chains in this list originate from one sample, sequenced in a study of graft-versus-host responses after intestinal transplantation. Antigens for these TCRs are unknown. Method: immunoSEQ multiplex PCR; TCRdb's copy keeps in-frame clones and lacks some. The table has some 130,000 clones, roughly 95% seen once; the top ten hold 3.3%. The sample consisted of unstimulated CD8+ T cells sorted from spleen or lymph node cells, taken before intestinal transplant. These receptors were obtained from a human donor who received an intestinal transplant.

This clone has just one count. The rearrangement uses TRBV27 and TRBJ2-7; 9 nucleotides match TRBD2. The CDR3 is made up of 16 amino acids. V gave up 1 base and J gave up 1 base; unmatched junction bases: 5. CDR1 is MNHEY, CDR2 SMNVEV, per germline (reference sequence). This CDR3 reads CASSLLPTSGSYEQYF. DNA for the CDR3: TGTGCCAGCAGTTTATTGCCGACTAGCGGATCCTACGAGCAGTACTTC.

V usage is TRBV5-4 and J usage is TRBJ2-5, with D unclear. Germline CDR1 SGHNT, CDR2 YYREEE (reference sequence). V lost 2 bases and J 5 bases, leaving 10 bases between the germline ends. The CDR3 is made up of 13 amino acids. The CDR3 loop is CASSLTREETQYF. Written as DNA, the CDR3 is TGTGCCAGCAGCTTAACACGTGAGGAGACCCAGTACTTC.

The V call is TRBV7-8, the J call TRBJ2-3, with TRBD1 matching over 7 bases. J was trimmed by 6 bases and V by 1 base; bases with no gene match: 13. The CDR3 is 17 residues long. From germline, CDR1 is SGHVS and CDR2 FQNEAQ. The CDR3 DNA is TGTGCCAGCAGCTTAGTCCCTGGGGCAGGGGGAAGGGATACGCAGTATTTT. Translated: CASSLVPGAGGRDTQYF.

DNA for the CDR3: TGCGCCAGCAGCCAAGATTCCAATAAAGCGGGGAGCACAGATACGCAGTATTTT. Translation gives CASSQDSNKAGSTDTQYF. The chain carries TRBV4-3 and TRBJ2-3; 7 bases match TRBD2. Germline-derived CDR1 and CDR2 are LGHNA and YSLEER. With 0 bases clipped from V and 0 bases from J, the junction kept 9 bases outside the gene matches. The CDR3 is made up of 18 amino acids.

The V and J genes are TRBV5-6 and TRBJ2-3, with D tentatively TRBD1 (6 bases). V gave up 4 bases and J gave up 4 bases, with 16 bases separating them. The CDR3 consists of 15 residues. Per the germline V gene, CDR1 is SGHDT and CDR2 is YYEEEE. CDR3 protein: CASSPQGFVSDTQYF. The CDR3 nucleotides are TGTGCCAGCAGCCCCCAGGGGTTTGTCTCAGATACGCAGTATTTT.

The chain uses TRBV28 and TRBJ1-1, with TRBD1 identical over 7 bases. CDR1 is MDHEN and CDR2 is SYDVKM in the germline V gene. The V and J ends lost 6 bases and 0 bases, in that order; junction bases with no gene match: 4. There are 14 residues in the CDR3. CDR3 sequence: CASRTGTVNTEAFF. CDR3 coding DNA: TGTGCCAGCAGGACAGGGACAGTGAACACTGAAGCTTTCTTT.

CDR3 coding DNA: TGCGCCAGCAGCCTGGGACAGGGTGGGTACGAGCAGTACTTC. Encoded protein: CASSLGQGGYEQYF. The chain joins TRBV5-1 to TRBJ2-7; 9 nucleotides match TRBD1. V gave up 4 bases and J gave up 4 bases; unmatched junction bases: 6. This CDR3 is 14 amino acids long. Per the germline V gene, CDR1 is SGHRS and CDR2 is YFSETQ. Filled out from reference TRBV5-1 and TRBJ2-7, the complete variable domain reads KAGVTQTPRYLIKTRGQQVTLSCSPISGHRSVSWYQQTPGQGLQFLFEYFSETQRNKGNFPGRFSGRQFSNSRSEMNVSTLELGDSALYLCASSLGQGGYEQYFGPGTRLTVT.

This chain joins TRBV7-9 and TRBJ2-2, with 7 bases lining up with TRBD2. The CDR3 runs to 15 residues. Germline assignment: CDR1 SEHNR and CDR2 FQNEAQ (reference sequence). V was pared by 2 bases and J by 3 bases, with 3 bases of the junction left unmatched. The CDR3 sequence is CASSLTSDHTGELFF. CDR3 nucleotide sequence: TGTGCCAGCAGCTTAACTAGCGACCACACCGGGGAGCTGTTTTTT.

This chain joins TRBV6-6 and TRBJ2-7; 7 nucleotides line up with TRBD1. The germline gives CDR1 MNHNY, CDR2 SVGAGI (reference sequence). J lost 3 bases, V lost 5 bases, and 10 bases had no gene match. The CDR3 totals 15 residues. The DNA of the CDR3 is TGTGCCAGCAGTGTGCGGACCTGGGACAGCTACGAGCAGTACTTC. Amino acids: CASSVRTWDSYEQYF.

This clone was found a few times. The V and J genes are TRBV7-9 and TRBJ1-3; D not certain. CDR1 and CDR2 (germline): SEHNR, FQNEAQ (reference sequence). V dropped 10 bases and J dropped 0 bases, with 10 bases sitting between them. This CDR3 region has 13 residues. CDR3 DNA sequence: TGTGCCACTCCTAAGCTCTCTGGAAACACCATATATTTT. Translating it yields CATPKLSGNTIYF.

V and J are TRBV7-9 and TRBJ2-1; D is possibly TRBD2 (5 bases). Trimming took off 11 bases at V and 4 bases at J, with 15 bases between the two ends. Germline V gene sequence: CDR1 SEHNR, CDR2 FQNEAQ (reference sequence). This CDR3 comprises 13 residues. The CDR3 region has the DNA TGTGCCGAAACGGCCGGGGAGTACAATGAGCAGTTCTTC. Its translation: CAETAGEYNEQFF.

The V and J genes are TRBV9 and TRBJ2-1; tentative D call: TRBD1 (5 bases). Trimming cost V 0 bases and J 2 bases, with 12 bases left between them. Germline V gene sequence: CDR1 SGDLS, CDR2 YYNGEE. CDR3 length: 16 amino acids. This chain's CDR3 is CASSVEGQGAYNEQFF. The DNA of the CDR3 is TGTGCCAGCAGCGTAGAGGGGCAGGGCGCCTACAATGAGCAGTTCTTC.

The rearrangement joins TRBV7-6 to TRBJ1-2, with D possibly being TRBD1 (6 bases). V shed 5 bases and J shed 0 bases, with 16 bases lying between them. Germline lookup yields CDR1 SGHVS and CDR2 FNYEAQ. The CDR3 is 16 amino acids. CDR3 nucleotide sequence: TGTGCCAGCAGCCCCCCCAGGGGCGACCCTAACTATGGCTACACCTTC. It is translated as CASSPPRGDPNYGYTF.

The chain carries TRBV7-9 and TRBJ2-1, with 12 nucleotides matching TRBD2. CDR3 size: 15 residues. The junction had 9 bases not matched to a gene; V was cut back by 7 bases and J by 8 bases. Germline V gene data show CDR1 as SEHNR and CDR2 as FQNEAQ (reference sequence). CDR3: CASKLTSGSRDEQFF. In DNA, the CDR3 is TGTGCCAGCAAACTGACTAGCGGGAGTCGCGATGAGCAGTTCTTC.

J is TRBJ2-1 and V is TRBV7-8; 9 bases map to TRBD2. CDR3 length: 15 residues. V was clipped by 5 bases and J by 9 bases; unmatched bases: 11. The germline V gene has CDR1 SGHVS and CDR2 FQNEAQ. CDR3 residues: CASSQLAGPTGEQFF. The CDR3 DNA is TGTGCCAGCAGCCAACTAGCGGGTCCCACGGGTGAGCAGTTCTTC. The complete variable domain, with remaining parts taken from reference TRBV7-8 and TRBJ2-1, reads GAGVSQSPRYKVAKRGQDVALRCDPISGHVSLFWYQQALGQGPEFLTYFQNEAQLDKSGLPSDRFFAERPEGSVSTLKIQRTQQEDSAVYLCASSQLAGPTGEQFFGPGTRLTVL.

The rearrangement uses TRBV29-1 and TRBJ2-5; 8 positions agree with TRBD1. Germline CDR1 SQVTM, CDR2 ANQGSEA. V shed 7 bases, J shed 5 bases, and the junction held 6 bases outside the gene matches. The CDR3 is made up of 12 amino acids. The CDR3 bases are TGCAGCGCCGCGGACAGGGCGGAGACCCAGTACTTC. It codes for CSAADRAETQYF.

This clone showed up just once. This rearrangement joins TRBV4-1 to TRBJ2-7; D may be TRBD1 (6 bases). The V end lost 2 bases, the J end lost 3 bases, and 14 bases lay between the germline ends. Germline CDR1 and CDR2: MGHRA and YSYEKL. This CDR3 comprises 15 residues. CDR3 DNA: TGCGCCAGCAGCCAATCGACAGGTAGCCTCTACGAGCAGTACTTC. This codes for CASSQSTGSLYEQYF.

The genes are TRBV28 and TRBJ2-7; D call uncertain. The CDR3 spans 13 residues. Germline V gene lookup returns CDR1 MDHEN and CDR2 SYDVKM. The V end lost 6 bases, the J end lost 0 bases, and 9 bases lay between the germline ends. CDR3 DNA: TGTGCCAGCAGCCCCCCCGACTCCTACGAGCAGTACTTC. Its protein is CASSPPDSYEQYF.

The chain is built from TRBV5-4 and TRBJ2-7, with D possibly matching TRBD2 (6 bases). This CDR3 region has 15 residues. Germline V gene lookup returns CDR1 SGHNT and CDR2 YYREEE (reference sequence). Trimming left V 1 base short and J 5 bases short, with 16 bases between. CDR3: CASSLFSGMRDEQYF. The DNA of the CDR3 is TGTGCCAGCAGCTTGTTTAGCGGTATGCGGGACGAGCAGTACTTC.

In this sample, this clone turned up once. This chain uses TRBV19 with TRBJ2-1; no reliable D call. CDR1 and CDR2 from the germline V gene are LNHDA and SQIVND (reference sequence). The CDR3 has 14 residues. Trimming took off 3 bases at V and 3 bases at J, with 9 bases between the two ends. CDR3 nucleotide sequence: TGTGCCAGTAGTATTAGTTCCAACTACAATGAGCAGTTCTTC. It yields the protein CASSISSNYNEQFF.

The chain is built from TRBV28 and TRBJ2-7; TRBD1 might be the D (6 bases). Trimming removed 5 bases at V and 2 bases at J, with 13 bases between. Per germline, CDR1 MDHEN and CDR2 SYDVKM. The CDR3 is 14 amino acids. The CDR3 DNA follows: TGTGCCAGCAGTCTTACAGGGACCCCCTACGAGCAGTACTTC. It yields the protein CASSLTGTPYEQYF.

The J gene is TRBJ1-1, the V gene TRBV9; D gene uncertain. V was trimmed by 3 bases and J by 0 bases, leaving 9 bases between them. Germline-derived CDR1 and CDR2 are SGDLS and YYNGEE. This CDR3 is 14 amino acids long. The DNA of the CDR3 is TGTGCCAGCAGCGCTACAAACATGAACACTGAAGCTTTCTTT. Translation: CASSATNMNTEAFF.

This rearrangement joins TRBV28 to TRBJ2-3; a weak D match, TRBD1 (6 bases). Germline V lookup: CDR1 MDHEN, CDR2 SYDVKM. The CDR3 runs 13 residues. The ends were cut back, 6 bases at V and 5 bases at J, with 12 bases in the middle. This CDR3 is CASRPEDRDTQYF. The CDR3 DNA is TGTGCCAGCAGACCCGAGGACAGAGATACGCAGTATTTT.

The chain recombines TRBV4-1 with TRBJ2-1; 7 bases map to TRBD1. The CDR3 is 14 residues long. CDR1 MGHRA and CDR2 YSYEKL come from the germline V gene. The V segment lost 3 bases and the J segment 9 bases; nucleotides outside the gene matches: 8. The CDR3 here is CASSHEDRAFEQFF. As DNA, the CDR3 is TGCGCCAGCAGCCATGAAGACAGGGCCTTTGAGCAGTTCTTC.

This clone appeared a single time. V usage is TRBV4-3 and J usage is TRBJ2-5; D perhaps matches TRBD1 (5 bases). V lost 1 base and J 0 bases, leaving 9 bases between the germline ends. The germline V gene encodes CDR1 LGHNA and CDR2 YSLEER. The CDR3 is 15 amino acids. The CDR3 DNA sequence: TGCGCCAGCAGCCAAGGGGGCGACAACCAAGAGACCCAGTACTTC. Encoded protein: CASSQGGDNQETQYF.

The chain links TRBV9 to TRBJ2-5; 12 nucleotides line up with TRBD2. Gene TRBJ2-7 matches the end of the DNA better, so the J call may be wrong. Germline V gene data show CDR1 as SGDLS and CDR2 as YYNGEE. This CDR3 spans 16 amino acids. CDR3: CASSLRLAGDRNEQYF. The DNA of the CDR3 is TGTGCCAGCAGCCTACGACTAGCGGGAGATAGGAACGAGCAGTACTTC.

The V call is TRBV7-3, the J call TRBJ2-1, with D hard to call. Germline-derived CDR1 and CDR2 are SGHTA and FQGTGA. Trimming removed 6 bases at V and 3 bases at J, with 3 bases between. The CDR3 is 11 amino acids. The CDR3 region has the DNA TGTGCCAGCAGTGGCTACAATGAGCAGTTCTTC. This gives the protein CASSGYNEQFF.

The gene calls are TRBV5-1 and TRBJ1-2; tentative D call: TRBD1 (5 bases). CDR1 and CDR2 from the germline V gene are SGHRS and YFSETQ. Trimming stripped 3 bases from V and 7 bases from J, with 10 bases between. This CDR3 is 12 amino acids long. The CDR3 DNA sequence: TGCGCCAGCAGCTCTTCAGGGTTTGGCTACACCTTC. Protein: CASSSSGFGYTF.

On this clone: Mismatch with germline at one junction end may stem from a read error. V gene TRBV7-8 combines with J gene TRBJ2-7; D not certain. Germline CDR1 SGHVS, CDR2 FQNEAQ. The CDR3 has 16 residues. This chain's CDR3 is CAGSLGSFGGTYEQYF. CDR3 sequence (DNA): TGTGCCGGCAGCTTAGGTAGCTTCGGTGGAACCTACGAGCAGTACTTC.